This TCR beta chain was obtained from a study of naive and memory T cell subsets. The beta constant-region primer was an equimolar mix of two oligonucleotides covering TRBC1 and TRBC2. MiXCR, run by TCRdb on the UMI-ligation and nested PCR reads, gives a single entry per CDR3 protein. Of roughly 140,000 distinct CDR3 sequences listed, 15% to 20% are singletons. Comments on this clonotype: Its antigen is currently unknown.

Germline assignment: CDR1 SEHNR and CDR2 FQNEAQ (reference sequence). Deletions cut 9 bases from V and 6 bases from J, with 11 bases between. The CDR3 extends over 11 amino acids. Study-wide results and caveats: Naive and memory repertoire findings lacked a ground truth for validation.

The rearrangement uses TRBV7-9 and TRBJ1-1; D is uncertain. The sample taken for sequencing was naive CD4+ T cells from blood. The TCR sequence derives from a human donor in good health. CDR3 region: CASEVVAEAFF. The CDR3 coding sequence is TGTGCCAGTGAGGTAGTGGCTGAAGCTTTCTTT.